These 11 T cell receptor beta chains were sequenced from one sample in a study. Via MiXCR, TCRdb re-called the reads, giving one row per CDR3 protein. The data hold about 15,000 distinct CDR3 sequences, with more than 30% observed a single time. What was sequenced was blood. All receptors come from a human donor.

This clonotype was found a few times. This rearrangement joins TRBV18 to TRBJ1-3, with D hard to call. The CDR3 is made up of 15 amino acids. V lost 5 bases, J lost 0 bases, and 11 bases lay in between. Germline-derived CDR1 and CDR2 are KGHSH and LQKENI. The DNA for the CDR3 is TGTGCCAGCTCAGGTCCCGGGAACTCTGGAAACACCATATATTTT. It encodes CASSGPGNSGNTIYF. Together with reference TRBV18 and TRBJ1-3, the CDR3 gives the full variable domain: NAGVMQNPRHLVRRRGQEARLRCSPMKGHSHVYWYRQLPEEGLKFMVYLQKENIIDESGMPKERFSAEFPKEGPSILRIQQVVRGDSAAYFCASSGPGNSGNTIYFGEGSWLTVV.

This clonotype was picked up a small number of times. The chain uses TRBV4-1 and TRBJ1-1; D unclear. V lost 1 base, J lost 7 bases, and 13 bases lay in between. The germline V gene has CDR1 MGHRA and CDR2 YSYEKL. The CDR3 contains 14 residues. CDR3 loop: CASSQVRGWGEAFF. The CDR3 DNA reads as TGCGCCAGCAGCCAAGTCCGAGGGTGGGGTGAAGCTTTCTTT.

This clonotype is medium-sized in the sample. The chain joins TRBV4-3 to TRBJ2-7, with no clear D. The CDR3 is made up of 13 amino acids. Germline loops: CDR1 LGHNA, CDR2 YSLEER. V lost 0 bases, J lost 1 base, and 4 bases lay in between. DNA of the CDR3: TGCGCCAGCAGCCAAGATGTATCCTACGAGCAGTACTTC. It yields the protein CASSQDVSYEQYF.

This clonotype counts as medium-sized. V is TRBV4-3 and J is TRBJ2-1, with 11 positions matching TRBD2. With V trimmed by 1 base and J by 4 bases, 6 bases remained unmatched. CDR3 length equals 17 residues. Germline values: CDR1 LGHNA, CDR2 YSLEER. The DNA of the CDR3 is TGCGCCAGCAGCCAAGGACTAGCGGGATTGCTGTACAATGAGCAGTTCTTC. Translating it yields CASSQGLAGLLYNEQFF.

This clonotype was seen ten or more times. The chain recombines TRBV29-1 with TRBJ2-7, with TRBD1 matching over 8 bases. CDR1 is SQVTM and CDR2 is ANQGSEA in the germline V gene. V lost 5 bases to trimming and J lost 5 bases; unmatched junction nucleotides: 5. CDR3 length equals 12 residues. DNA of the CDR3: TGCAGCGTTACAACAGGGGGAAACGAGCAGTACTTC. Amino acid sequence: CSVTTGGNEQYF.

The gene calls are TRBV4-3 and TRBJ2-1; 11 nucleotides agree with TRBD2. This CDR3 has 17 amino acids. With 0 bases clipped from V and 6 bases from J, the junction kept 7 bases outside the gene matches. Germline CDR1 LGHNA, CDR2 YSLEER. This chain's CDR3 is CASSQDKPSGRSNEQFF. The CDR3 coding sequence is TGCGCCAGCAGCCAAGATAAACCTAGCGGGAGGTCCAATGAGCAGTTCTTC.

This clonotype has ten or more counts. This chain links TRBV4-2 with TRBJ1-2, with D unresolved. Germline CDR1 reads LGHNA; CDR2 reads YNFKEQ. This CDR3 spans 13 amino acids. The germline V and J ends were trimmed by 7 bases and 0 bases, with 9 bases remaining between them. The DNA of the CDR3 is TGTGCCAGCAACCCCGCAGCTAACTATGGCTACACCTTC. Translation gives CASNPAANYGYTF.

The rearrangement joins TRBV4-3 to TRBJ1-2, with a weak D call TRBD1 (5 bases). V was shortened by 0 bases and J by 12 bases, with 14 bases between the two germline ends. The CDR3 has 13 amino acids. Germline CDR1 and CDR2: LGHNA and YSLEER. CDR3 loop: CASSQEYGTRNTF. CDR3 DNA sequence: TGCGCCAGCAGCCAAGAATATGGGACTAGGAACACCTTC.

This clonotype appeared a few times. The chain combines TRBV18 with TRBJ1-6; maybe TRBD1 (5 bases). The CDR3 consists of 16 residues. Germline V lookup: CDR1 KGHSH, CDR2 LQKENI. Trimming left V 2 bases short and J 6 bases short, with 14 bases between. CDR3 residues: CASSPEGTLLNSPLHF. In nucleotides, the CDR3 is TGTGCCAGCTCACCAGAGGGGACCCTCCTTAATTCACCCCTCCACTTT.

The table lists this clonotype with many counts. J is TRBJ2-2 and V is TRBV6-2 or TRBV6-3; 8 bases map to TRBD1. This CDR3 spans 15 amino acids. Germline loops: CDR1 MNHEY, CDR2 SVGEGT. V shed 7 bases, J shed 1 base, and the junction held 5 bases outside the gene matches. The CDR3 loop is CASTPGTGNTGELFF. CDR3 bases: TGTGCCAGCACTCCCGGGACAGGGAACACCGGGGAGCTGTTTTTT.

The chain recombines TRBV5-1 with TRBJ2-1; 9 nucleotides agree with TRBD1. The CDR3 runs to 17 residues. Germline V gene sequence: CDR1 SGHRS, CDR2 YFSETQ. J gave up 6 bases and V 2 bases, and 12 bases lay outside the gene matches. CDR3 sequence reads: CASSLQFGGTGINEQFF. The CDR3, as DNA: TGCGCCAGCAGCTTACAATTTGGGGGGACAGGGATCAATGAGCAGTTCTTC.